This entry describes one T cell receptor (beta chain). This table comes from immunoSEQ multiplex PCR, and its TCRdb copy is limited to in-frame clones, with some not included. The sample consists of around 25,000 clones, 68% of them appearing once. The sample is drawn from a study of cytotoxic CD8 clonotypes in ibrutinib-treated CLL. Germline V gene sequence: CDR1 SGHDT, CDR2 YYEEEE. CDR3 length: 17 amino acids. Germline trimming cut 0 bases from V and 8 bases from J; bases unmatched to any gene: 14. The V call is TRBV5-6, the J call TRBJ1-5; 7 nucleotides align to TRBD1. The sequence was obtained from a human donor with chronic lymphocytic leukemia. This specimen was PBMCs, taken after 24 months of ibrutinib treatment. CDR3 in DNA: TGTGCCAGCAGCTTGGCCGGTCACAAAGGGGGCAGGGAGCCCCAGCATTTT. Protein product: CASSLAGHKGGREPQHF.